The clone carrying this T cell receptor beta chain occurred many times. The antigen is unknown. TCRbeta library construction was performed incorporating unique molecular identifiers. Each CDR3 protein is one row after TCRdb ran MiXCR on the PCR reads. The sample holds hundreds of thousands of distinct CDR3 sequences, 13% seen once. This sample was taken from a study of T-cell reconstitution after alpha-beta-depleted transplantation in children. Study-wide findings and caveats: Several patients had high TCRbeta diversity at day 60; it came from surviving recipient T cells and thymic progenitors. The origin of alpha-beta T cells about two months after transplant was reportedly several hundred expanded graft clones. When one year had passed after transplant, most T-cell counts and diversity came from newly produced T cells.

From germline, CDR1 is SGHTA and CDR2 FQGNSA. There are 15 residues in the CDR3. V gave up 5 bases and J gave up 0 bases, with 12 bases separating them. This chain joins TRBV7-2 and TRBJ2-3; D might be TRBD2 (6 bases). The source is a male patient aged 10 to 17 who had a stem cell transplant for acute myeloid leukemia, so the T cells may come from the graft donor. Sample: PBMCs, mostly from graft donor cells, taken 360 days after TCRalphabeta/CD19-depleted stem cell transplant. CDR3: CASSQQAGSTDTQYF. Written as DNA, the CDR3 is TGTGCCAGCAGCCAACAAGCGGGTAGCACAGATACGCAGTATTTT.